This passage covers 8 T cell receptor beta chains from one sample sequenced in a study of blood T cell repertoires in COVID-19. Assay used: immunoSEQ multiplex PCR; TCRdb lists only in-frame clones, some missing. The sample yields 250,000 to 300,000 clones, approximately 83% seen once. Sample: PBMCs or T cells enriched from blood (not recorded which). Receptors were obtained from a woman in her 50s who had recovered from COVID-19.

The chain combines TRBV19 with TRBJ1-5, with 8 bases lining up with TRBD1. CDR1 is LNHDA, CDR2 SQIVND, per germline (reference sequence). The CDR3 sequence is 16 residues long. J was trimmed by 4 bases and V by 5 bases; bases with no gene match: 10. Written as DNA, the CDR3 is TGTGCCAGTAGTGGGCAGACAGGGGCCCTAAATCAGCCCCAGCATTTT. It yields the protein CASSGQTGALNQPQHF.

The table lists this clone with a count of one. This chain joins TRBV12-3 or TRBV12-4 and TRBJ1-3; D may be TRBD1 (5 bases). The CDR3 is 12 amino acids. V gave up 3 bases and J gave up 6 bases, with 6 bases separating them. CDR3 nucleotides: TGTGCCAGCAGTTTGGGGCCAAACACCATATATTTT. It codes for CASSLGPNTIYF.

The V and J genes are TRBV19 and TRBJ2-7, with 9 bases fitting TRBD2. Germline CDR1 LNHDA, CDR2 SQIVND (reference sequence). The length of the CDR3 is 15 residues. The junction had 11 bases not matched to a gene; V was cut back by 5 bases and J by 6 bases. DNA of the CDR3: TGTGCCAGTAGTCCCGCCGCGGGAGGGCCACGCGAGCAGTACTTC. It specifies CASSPAAGGPREQYF. The full variable domain, completed using reference TRBV19 and TRBJ2-7, is DGGITQSPKYLFRKEGQNVTLSCEQNLNHDAMYWYRQDPGQGLRLIYYSQIVNDFQKGDIAEGYSVSREKKESFPLTVTSAQKNPTAFYLCASSPAAGGPREQYFGPGTRLTVT.

The genes are TRBV29-1 and TRBJ1-1; TRBD1 agrees at 12 bases. Per the germline V gene, CDR1 is SQVTM and CDR2 is ANQGSEA. After removal of 6 bases from V and 10 bases from J, the junction contained 9 bases not matched to a gene. This CDR3 has 13 residues. In nucleotides, the CDR3 is TGCAGCGTAAGGGACAGGGGGCTGGAAGTAGCTTTCTTT. Its protein is CSVRDRGLEVAFF.

This chain connects TRBV24-1 to TRBJ2-5; 7 nucleotides line up with TRBD1. Germline V gene sequence: CDR1 KGHDR, CDR2 SFDVKD. This CDR3 contains 14 residues. V lost 2 bases and J lost 3; bases outside the gene matches: 2. The CDR3: CATSDWGQKETQYF. The CDR3, as DNA: TGTGCCACCAGTGATTGGGGACAGAAAGAGACCCAGTACTTC.

This rearrangement joins TRBV6-4 to TRBJ2-2; D remains ambiguous. The germline V gene encodes CDR1 MRHNA and CDR2 SNTAGT. The CDR3 covers 14 residues. V shed 4 bases and J shed 4 bases, with 10 bases lying between them. The CDR3 loop is CASSAGSSTGELFF. CDR3 nucleotide sequence: TGTGCCAGCAGTGCCGGGTCGTCCACCGGGGAGCTGTTTTTT.

The chain employs TRBV27 and TRBJ1-1, with TRBD1 matching 10 bases. The trim removed 0 bases at V and 2 bases at J, leaving 3 bases unmatched. Looked up from germline, CDR1 is MNHEY and CDR2 is SMNVEV (reference sequence). The CDR3 consists of 16 residues. CDR3 amino acids: CASSLSQTGGNTEAFF. CDR3 DNA sequence: TGTGCCAGCAGTTTATCACAGACAGGGGGCAACACTGAAGCTTTCTTT.

Turning to this clone: Other DNA variants within this sample encode the same CDR3. The chain joins TRBV4-2 to TRBJ2-1; 10 bases fit TRBD2. V trimming: 0 bases; J trimming: 2 bases; junction bases outside the gene matches: 7. The CDR3 has 18 amino acids. The germline gives CDR1 LGHNA, CDR2 YNFKEQ. The CDR3 nucleotides are TGTGCCAGCAGCCAAGATCCCCTAGCGGGGGTTCCCTACAATGAGCAGTTCTTC. Its protein is CASSQDPLAGVPYNEQFF.